The present TCR beta chain was sequenced within a study of identical twins (dated by TCRdb to 2016 to 2018). About the study as a whole: To test whether fetal clonotypes persist, the study used deep sequencing on TCR alpha and beta repertoires from monozygotic twins, unrelated adults of various ages, and cord blood. Replicate twin experiments were performed at different times using different library preparation protocols to rule out contamination. Paper-wide results and their limitations: Zero-insertion analyses could be partly confounded by invariant T cells such as MAIT and iNKT, although diverse VJ usage argued against such confounding for most clonotypes. Abundant cord blood beta clonotypes carried fewer insertions; young adult naive repertoires showed a weaker similar trend, while memory repertoires showed none. In beta out-of-frame sequences, excess twin sharing was weaker, because having fewer shared sequences lowered the signal-to-noise ratio. Compared with coincidental sharing between unrelated individuals, out-of-frame TCR alpha sequences shared between twins showed an excess of sequences with low generation probability. Out-of-frame TCR alpha sharing in monozygotic twins was systematically underestimated by recombination models, whereas sharing between unrelated individuals was in agreement with the recombination models. Conclusions relied on cross-sectional statistical analysis, since the same donors could not be followed over many years.

Every donor was a healthy Caucasian. Three unrelated non-twin adults were also sequenced: a male aged 18 to 30, a male aged 50 to 60 and a female aged 50 to 60. Miltenyi CD45RO+ enrichment and human naive T-cell isolation kits were used to isolate memory (CD45RO+) and naive T cells from PBMC. Library preparation employed 5' RACE. Sequencing took place on an Illumina HiSeq 2000. Template switching introduced a universal primer binding site; the final cDNA contained a unique molecular identifier, enabling accurate counting of TCR cDNA molecules. First-strand cDNA for TCR alpha and beta chains was synthesized from specific primers in the conserved constant-segment region. Each cDNA library was double barcoded, with a SMART-Mk sample barcode plus Illumina barcodes, to control for contamination. TruSeq adapter sequences and Illumina sample barcodes were added in two successive PCR steps. Sequencing of the TCR alpha and beta cDNA libraries was done on the Illumina HiSeq platform using custom primers. In the original analysis: MiGEC processed the raw reads to extract unique molecular identifiers, while MiXCR was used to determine the CDR3 positions. Recombination models were inferred per individual with the repgenHMM and IGoR tools using an EM algorithm. The tcR package in R was used for shared clonotype analysis, with sharing normalized by the product of cloneset sizes. To study raw recombination without the effects of thymic and clonal selection, out-of-frame nonproductive sequences were analyzed. The public reads were quality trimmed at Q25 with fastp and then assembled into clones with MiXCR by TCRdb, keeping productive beta chains. Every CDR3 protein is listed once, alongside the most common genes and DNA of its rows. The V and J calls were not made by the authors but by TCRdb's processing. The sample table holds hundreds of thousands of distinct CDR3 sequences, of which around 6.1% were seen once. The ten largest clones capture 1.5% to 2% of the sample.

As to this clonotype: Its antigen is still unknown. Base qualities are missing; no much larger clone stands one base away.

The specimen was naive T cells sorted from blood. The cell subset or site tag for this specimen amounts to: cells isolated with a human naive T-cell isolation kit. The receptor was derived from a man between 18 and 35 years old in good health.

The nucleotide sequence reads as follows: TGTGCCAGCTCACCAGGGTCCGAGCAGTACGTC. Its protein reads: CASSPGSEQYV. The rearranged chain carries TRBV18 and TRBJ2-7, with the D gene too uncertain to name. The CDR3, cysteine through valine, is 11 amino acids long. Of the read, only the CDR3 DNA is kept; its 33 bases are in frame from base 1. V lost 2 bases and J lost 6 bases; the stretch between them is 5 bases long. CDR1 and CDR2, looked up from the germline V gene, are KGHSH and LQKENI.